This entry lists 6 T cell receptor beta chains sequenced from one sample in a study of T cell repertoires in cytomegalovirus infection. TCRdb re-derived calls from the reads in MiXCR, one entry per CDR3 protein. The sample shows 250,000 to 300,000 distinct CDR3 sequences, roughly 15% of them seen only once. The source material was PBMCs. These receptors originate from a human donor in good health (CMV status not recorded). Some clones in this sample may be carry-over from other donors' samples.

Many counts were recorded for this clonotype. In DNA, the CDR3 is TGTGCCAGCAGTCCCGGGACAGGTATGAACACTGAAGCTTTCTTT. Its translation: CASSPGTGMNTEAFF. This chain links TRBV7-9 with TRBJ1-1; TRBD1 matches at 8 bases. V trimming: 6 bases; J trimming: 0 bases; junction bases outside the gene matches: 6. CDR1 SEHNR and CDR2 FQNEAQ come from the germline V gene (reference sequence). CDR3 length: 15 amino acids.

This clonotype was detected many times. V and J are TRBV7-9 and TRBJ1-1; D is unresolved. Germline-derived CDR1 and CDR2 are SEHNR and FQNEAQ (reference sequence). The ends were cut back, 1 base at V and 2 bases at J, with 8 bases in the middle. This CDR3 spans 14 amino acids. CDR3 nucleotide sequence: TGTGCCAGCAGCTTAGTTCCGGGAAACACTGAAGCTTTCTTT. Encoded protein: CASSLVPGNTEAFF.

This clonotype was detected only a few times. The chain combines TRBV28 with TRBJ1-1, with 7 bases that match TRBD1. Germline CDR1 is MDHEN and CDR2 is SYDVKM. The CDR3 is 13 amino acids. V trimming: 6 bases; J trimming: 3 bases; junction bases outside the gene matches: 4. CDR3 nucleotides: TGTGCCAGCAGAGACAGGGTAGACACTGAAGCTTTCTTT. Protein: CASRDRVDTEAFF.

Worth noting for this clonotype: A much larger clone lies one base from this, so it may be a read error. This chain connects TRBV4-1 to TRBJ2-1; D is uncertain. This CDR3 spans 16 amino acids. Germline loops: CDR1 MGHRA, CDR2 YSYEKL. In DNA form, the CDR3 reads TGTGCCAGCAGCCGTGGCTTTGCGGAAGCTGACAATGAGCAGTTCTTC. Translated, it gives CASSRGFAEADNEQFF.

This clonotype has at least ten counts. The gene calls are TRBV7-3 and TRBJ2-1, with a possible D match to TRBD2 (6 bases). The CDR3 is 15 amino acids. Germline V lookup: CDR1 SGHTA, CDR2 FQGTGA. The germline V and J ends were trimmed by 3 bases and 4 bases, with 13 bases remaining between them. CDR3 sequence: CASSFRLVPYNEQFF. The CDR3, as DNA: TGTGCCAGCAGCTTTAGACTAGTCCCTTACAATGAGCAGTTCTTC.

This clonotype was observed at least ten times. The V call is TRBV7-2, the J call TRBJ2-7, with D unresolved. CDR3 size: 11 residues. V was pared by 5 bases and J by 3 bases, with 5 bases between. Germline CDR1 reads SGHTA; CDR2 reads FQGNSA. CDR3 residues: CASSVGYEQYF. In nucleotides, the CDR3 is TGTGCCAGCAGCGTCGGCTACGAGCAGTACTTC.